This T cell receptor (beta chain) was captured in a study of regulatory T cells in long-lasting Graves disease. Study-level results: Persistent patients had a count of shared public clonotypes (roughly 2,500) that exceeded that of new patients (around 960).

Sequencing libraries for TCR beta were prepared with iRepertoire HTBI primers and Arm-PCR of CDR3 regions. TCRdb used MiXCR to reprocess the multiplex PCR reads, holding one entry per CDR3 protein. The repertoire holds around 450,000 distinct CDR3 sequences, with under 15% as singletons. Unmatched junction bases numbered 10, after V lost 1 base and J lost 9 bases. The CDR3 extends over 16 amino acids. CDR1 is SNHLY and CDR2 is FYNNEI in the germline V gene. In the case of this clonotype: Its antigen is still unknown.

Specified time point: newly diagnosed GD, antithyroid drugs for less than 3 months. Preparation of the TCR library used RNA extracted from PBMCs. The same sample was also used in a study of T cells in Graves' hyperthyroidism and ophthalmopathy.

The chain links TRBV2 to TRBJ2-5, with TRBD2 identical over 11 bases. The source of this sequence is a woman aged 30 to 39 with Graves disease. The source material was peripheral blood mononuclear cells (PBMCs), sampled at new diagnosis, from a patient treated with antithyroid drugs. This CDR3 is CASSEDVTSGRKAQYF. DNA of the CDR3: TGTGCCAGCAGTGAAGACGTCACTAGCGGGAGAAAGGCCCAGTACTTC.